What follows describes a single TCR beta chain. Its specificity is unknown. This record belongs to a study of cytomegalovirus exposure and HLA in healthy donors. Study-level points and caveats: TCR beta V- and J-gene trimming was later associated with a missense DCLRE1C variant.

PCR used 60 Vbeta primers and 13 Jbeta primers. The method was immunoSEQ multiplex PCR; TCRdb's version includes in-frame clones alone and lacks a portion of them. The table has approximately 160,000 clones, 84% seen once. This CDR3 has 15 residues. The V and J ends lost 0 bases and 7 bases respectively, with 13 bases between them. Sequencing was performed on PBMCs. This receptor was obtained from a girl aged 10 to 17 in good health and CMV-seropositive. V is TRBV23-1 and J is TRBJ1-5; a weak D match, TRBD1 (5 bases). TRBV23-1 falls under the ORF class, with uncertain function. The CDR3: CASSQSIREDQPQHF. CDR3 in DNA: TGCGCCAGCAGTCAATCAATCAGGGAGGACCAGCCCCAGCATTTT.